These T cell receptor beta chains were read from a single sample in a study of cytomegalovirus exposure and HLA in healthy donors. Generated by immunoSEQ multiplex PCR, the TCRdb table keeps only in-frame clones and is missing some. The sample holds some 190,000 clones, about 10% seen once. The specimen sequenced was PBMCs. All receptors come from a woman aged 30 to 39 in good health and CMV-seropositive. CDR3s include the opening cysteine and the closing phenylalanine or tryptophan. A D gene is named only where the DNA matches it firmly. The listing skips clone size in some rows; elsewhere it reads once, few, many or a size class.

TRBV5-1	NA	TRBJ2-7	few	TGCGCCAGCGCTAAAGGAGACAGCTCCTACGAGCAGTACTTC	CASAKGDSSYEQYF
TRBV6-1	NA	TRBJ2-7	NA	TGTGCCAGCAGTGAAGGGACCCGGGAACTGGGGCAGTACTTC	CASSEGTRELGQYF
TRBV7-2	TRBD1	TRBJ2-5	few	TGTGCCAGCAGCTCCACAGGGGGGTATGAGACCCAGTACTTC	CASSSTGGYETQYF
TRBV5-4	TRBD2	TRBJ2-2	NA	TGTGCCAGCAGCTTGGCGACGGGAGGGGCGGCCGGGGAGCTGTTTTTT	CASSLATGGAAGELFF
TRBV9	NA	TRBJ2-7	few	TGTGCCAGCAGCGTAGAGGGGGTCCCGAACTTCTACGAGCAGTACTTC	CASSVEGVPNFYEQYF
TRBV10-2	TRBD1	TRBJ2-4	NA	TGCGCCAGCACCGAGGGACAGATTAAAATAAACATTCAGTACTTC	CASTEGQIKINIQYF
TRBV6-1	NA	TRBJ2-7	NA	TGTGCCAGCTTTGGACAAGAACCCTACGAGCAGTACTTC	CASFGQEPYEQYF
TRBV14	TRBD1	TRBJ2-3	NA	TGTGCCAGCAGCCTTCTCCGGGACAGGGGGCTCCCTCTAACGCAGTATTTT	CASSLLRDRGLPLTQYF
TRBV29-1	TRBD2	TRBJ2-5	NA	TGCAGCACAAGGACTAGCGGTAGAGCTCAAGAGACCCAGTACTTC	CSTRTSGRAQETQYF
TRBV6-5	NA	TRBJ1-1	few	TGTGCCAGCAGTCCTTCCCAGATCATGAACACTGAAGCTTTCTTT	CASSPSQIMNTEAFF
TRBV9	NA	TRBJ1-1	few	TGTGCCAGCAGCGTAGGGAGCAGGAACACTGAAGCTTTCTTT	CASSVGSRNTEAFF
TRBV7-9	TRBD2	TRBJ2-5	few	TGTGCCAGCACTCTGGGAGGGGAGACCCAGTACTTC	CASTLGGETQYF
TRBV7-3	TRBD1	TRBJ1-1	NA	TGTGCCAGCAGCCGCGGGACAGAAAGTGAAAAAGCTTTCTTT	CASSRGTESEKAFF
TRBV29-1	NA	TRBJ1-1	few	TGCAGCCTACGAAGAGGGAACACTGAAGCCTTCTTT	CSLRRGNTEAFF
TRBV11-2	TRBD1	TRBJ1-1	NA	TGTGCCAGCAGCTTAGATGGGTGGGGACAGTTAAACACTGAAGCTTTCTTT	CASSLDGWGQLNTEAFF
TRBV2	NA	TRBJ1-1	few	TGTGCCAGCAGACGGAGCTCAACTGAAGCTTTCTTT	CASRRSSTEAFF
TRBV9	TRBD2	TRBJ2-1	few	TGTGCCAGCAGCCGGCCTTCGACTGCTCCGACTAGCGCATACAATGAGCAGTTCTTC	CASSRPSTAPTSAYNEQFF
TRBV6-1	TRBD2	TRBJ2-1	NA	TGTGCCAGCAGTGAAGTGTCTAGCGGATCATATGGGCAGTTCTTC	CASSEVSSGSYGQFF
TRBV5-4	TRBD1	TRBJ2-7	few	TGTGCCAGCAGCTTTTATGGGACAGGGGGCTACGAGCAGTACTTC	CASSFYGTGGYEQYF
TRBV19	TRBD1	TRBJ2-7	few	TGTGCCAGTAGTAAGGTTGGGACAGGGGCCTACGAGCAGTACTTC	CASSKVGTGAYEQYF
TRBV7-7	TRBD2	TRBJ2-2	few	TGTGCCAGCAAGCGGGACTTAGCCGGGGAGCTGTTTTTT	CASKRDLAGELFF
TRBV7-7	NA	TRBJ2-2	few	TGTGCCAGCAGCTTAGCAGGGGCCACCGGGGAGCTGTTTTTT	CASSLAGATGELFF
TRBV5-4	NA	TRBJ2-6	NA	TGTGCCAGCAGCCAGACCCGGAGTTCGGGGGCCAACGTCCTGACTTTC	CASSQTRSSGANVLTF
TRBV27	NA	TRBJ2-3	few	TGTGCCAGCAGTCCCGGGACTTTAGGCACAGATACGCAGTATTTT	CASSPGTLGTDTQYF
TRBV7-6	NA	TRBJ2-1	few	TGTGCCAGCAGCTCCCTAGCGAGGGGCCTGGATGAGCAGTTCTTC	CASSSLARGLDEQFF
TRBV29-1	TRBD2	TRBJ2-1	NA	TGCAGCGCGGGGAGGGAGCGCAATGAGCAGTTCTTC	CSAGRERNEQFF
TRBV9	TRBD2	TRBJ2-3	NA	TGTGCCAGCAGCCCAAGGACTAGCGGGAGTACGACGTCAGATACGCAGTATTTT	CASSPRTSGSTTSDTQYF
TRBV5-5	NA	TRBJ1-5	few	TGTGCCAGCAGCCTCAAACCGATCTACCCCGGGACAACTCAGCCCCAGCATTTT	CASSLKPIYPGTTQPQHF
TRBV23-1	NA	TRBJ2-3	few	TGCGCCAGCTTCAGGGAAGGGATCTCTAGCACAGATACGCAGTATTTT	CASFREGISSTDTQYF
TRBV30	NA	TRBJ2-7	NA	TGTGCCTGGAGTGGAGGGATAGGCTACGAGCAGTACTTC	CAWSGGIGYEQYF
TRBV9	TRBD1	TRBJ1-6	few	TGTGCCAGCAGCGTAGGGGACAGGGGTTCCTATAATTCACCCCTCCACTTT	CASSVGDRGSYNSPLHF
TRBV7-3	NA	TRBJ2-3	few	TGTGCCAGCAGCTTATTCGGAGCGGGAAGGGGGACAGATACGCAGTATTTT	CASSLFGAGRGTDTQYF
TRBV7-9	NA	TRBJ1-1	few	TGTGCCAGCAGTCCTAGACCCCGGGGGGGCAGGGAAGCTTTCTTT	CASSPRPRGGREAFF
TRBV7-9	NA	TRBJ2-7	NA	TGTGCCAGCAGCCCGGACACTATCGAGCAGTACTTC	CASSPDTIEQYF
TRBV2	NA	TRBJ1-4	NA	TGTGCCAGCAGCCCCGACAGAGGTGAAAAACTGTTTTTT	CASSPDRGEKLFF